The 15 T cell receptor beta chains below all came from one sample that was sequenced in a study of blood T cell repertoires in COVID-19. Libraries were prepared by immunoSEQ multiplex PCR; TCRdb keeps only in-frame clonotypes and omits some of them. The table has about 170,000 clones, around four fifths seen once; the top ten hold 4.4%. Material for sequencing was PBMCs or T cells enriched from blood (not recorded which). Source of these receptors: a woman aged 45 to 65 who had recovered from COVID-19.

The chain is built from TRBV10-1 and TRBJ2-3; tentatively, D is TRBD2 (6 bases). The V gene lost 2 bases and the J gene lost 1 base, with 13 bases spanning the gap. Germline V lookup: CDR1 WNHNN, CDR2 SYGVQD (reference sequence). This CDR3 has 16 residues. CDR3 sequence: CASSEGWRGRTDTQYF. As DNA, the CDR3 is TGCGCCAGCAGTGAGGGATGGCGGGGACGCACAGATACGCAGTATTTT.

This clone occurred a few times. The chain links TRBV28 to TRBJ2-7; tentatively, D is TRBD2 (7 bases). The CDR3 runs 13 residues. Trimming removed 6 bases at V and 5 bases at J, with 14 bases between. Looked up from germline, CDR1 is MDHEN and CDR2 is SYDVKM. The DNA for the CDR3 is TGTGCCAGCAGCCTCACAGGGAGGGACGAGCAGTACGTC. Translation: CASSLTGRDEQYV.

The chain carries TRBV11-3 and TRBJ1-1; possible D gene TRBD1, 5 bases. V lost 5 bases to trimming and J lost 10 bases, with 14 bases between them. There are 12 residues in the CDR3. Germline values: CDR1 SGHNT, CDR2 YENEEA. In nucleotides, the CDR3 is TGTGCCAGCAGCGAACGGGGGTTGGCAGCTTTCTTT. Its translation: CASSERGLAAFF.

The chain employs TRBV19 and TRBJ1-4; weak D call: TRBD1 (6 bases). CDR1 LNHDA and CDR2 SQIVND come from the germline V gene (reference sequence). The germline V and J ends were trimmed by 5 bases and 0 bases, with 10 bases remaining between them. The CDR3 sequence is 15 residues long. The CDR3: CASSPRGTTNEKLFF. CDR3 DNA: TGTGCCAGTAGTCCTAGGGGGACAACTAATGAAAAACTGTTTTTT.

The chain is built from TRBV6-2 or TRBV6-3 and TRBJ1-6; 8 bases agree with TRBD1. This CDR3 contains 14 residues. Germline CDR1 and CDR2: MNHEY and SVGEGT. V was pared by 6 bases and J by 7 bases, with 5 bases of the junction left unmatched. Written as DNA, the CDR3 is TGTGCCAGCAGCCATGACAGGGGAAATTCACCCCTCCACTTT. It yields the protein CASSHDRGNSPLHF.

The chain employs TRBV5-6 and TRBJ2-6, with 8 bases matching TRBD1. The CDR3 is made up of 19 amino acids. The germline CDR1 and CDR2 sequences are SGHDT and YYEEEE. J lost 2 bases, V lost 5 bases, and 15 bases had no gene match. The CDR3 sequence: CASRRPSGGAVPGANVLTF. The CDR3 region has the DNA TGTGCCAGCAGACGACCTTCAGGGGGCGCAGTGCCTGGGGCCAACGTCCTGACTTTC.

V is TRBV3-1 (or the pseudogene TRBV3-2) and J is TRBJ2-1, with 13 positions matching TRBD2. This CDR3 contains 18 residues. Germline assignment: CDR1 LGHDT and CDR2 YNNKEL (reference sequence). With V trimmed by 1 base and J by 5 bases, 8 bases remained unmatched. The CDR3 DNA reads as TGTGCCAGCAGCCAAGTAATACTAGCGGGAGGGCCACACAATGAGCAGTTCTTC. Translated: CASSQVILAGGPHNEQFF.

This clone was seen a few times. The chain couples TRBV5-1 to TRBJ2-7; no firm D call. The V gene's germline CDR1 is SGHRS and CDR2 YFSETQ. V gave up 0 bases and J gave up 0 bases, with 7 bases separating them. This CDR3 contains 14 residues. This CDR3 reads CASSLAVGSYEQYV. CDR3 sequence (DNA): TGCGCCAGCAGCTTGGCCGTCGGCTCCTACGAGCAGTACGTC.

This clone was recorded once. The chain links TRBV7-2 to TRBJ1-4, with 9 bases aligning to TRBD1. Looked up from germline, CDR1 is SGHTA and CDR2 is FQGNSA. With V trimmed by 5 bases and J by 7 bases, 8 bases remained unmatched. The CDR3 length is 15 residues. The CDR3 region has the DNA TGTGCCAGCAGCCCCAACAGGGGGCAGACTGAAAAACTGTTTTTT. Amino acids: CASSPNRGQTEKLFF.

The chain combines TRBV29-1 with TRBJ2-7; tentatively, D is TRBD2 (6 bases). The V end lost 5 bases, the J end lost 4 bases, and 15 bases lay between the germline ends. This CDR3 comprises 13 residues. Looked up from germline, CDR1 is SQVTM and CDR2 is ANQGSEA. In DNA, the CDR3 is TGCAGCGTTACCGGCCCCAGCGGGTACGAGCAGTACGTC. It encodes CSVTGPSGYEQYV.

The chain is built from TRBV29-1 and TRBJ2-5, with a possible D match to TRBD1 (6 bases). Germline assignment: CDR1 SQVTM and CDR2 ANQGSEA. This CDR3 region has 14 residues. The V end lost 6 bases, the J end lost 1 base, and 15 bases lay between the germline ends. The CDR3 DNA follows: TGCAGCGTAAATAGGGGGACCGTCCAAGAGACCCAGTACTTC. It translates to CSVNRGTVQETQYF.

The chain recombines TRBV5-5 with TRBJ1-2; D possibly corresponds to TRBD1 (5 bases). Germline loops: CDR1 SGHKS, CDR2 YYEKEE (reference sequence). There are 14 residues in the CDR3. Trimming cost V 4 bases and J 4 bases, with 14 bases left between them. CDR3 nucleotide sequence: TGTGCCAGCAGCCCCCTAGGGGCCGCCTATGGCTACACCTTC. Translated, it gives CASSPLGAAYGYTF.

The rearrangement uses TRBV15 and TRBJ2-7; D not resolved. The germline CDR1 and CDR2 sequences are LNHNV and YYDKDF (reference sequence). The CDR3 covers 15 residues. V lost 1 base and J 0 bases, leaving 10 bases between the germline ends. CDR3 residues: CATSRAAGSSYEQYV. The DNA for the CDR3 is TGTGCCACCAGCAGAGCGGCAGGAAGCTCCTACGAGCAGTACGTC.

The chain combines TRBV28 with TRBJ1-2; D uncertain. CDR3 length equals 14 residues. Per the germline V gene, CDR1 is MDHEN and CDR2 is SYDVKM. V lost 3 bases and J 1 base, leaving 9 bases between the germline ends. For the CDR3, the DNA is TGTGCCAGCAGTTTTAGCGGGGTTAACTATGGCTACACCTTC. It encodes CASSFSGVNYGYTF.

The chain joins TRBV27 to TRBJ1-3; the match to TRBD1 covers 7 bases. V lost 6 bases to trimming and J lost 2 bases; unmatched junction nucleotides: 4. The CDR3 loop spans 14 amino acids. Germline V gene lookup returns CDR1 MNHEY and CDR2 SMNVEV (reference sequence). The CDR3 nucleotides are TGTGCCAGCAGACAACAGGGGCCTGGAAACACCATATATTTT. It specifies CASRQQGPGNTIYF.